These 19 T cell receptor beta chains came from one sample sequenced in a study of Graves' ophthalmopathy and Graves' hyperthyroidism. The study amplified TCR beta CDR3 regions using RNA transcripts. After a first-round RT-PCR with HTBI primers, a second-round multiplex PCR was run. MiXCR, run by TCRdb on the multiplex PCR reads, gives a single entry per CDR3 protein. This table has some 250,000 distinct CDR3 sequences, around 50% appearing once. What was sequenced was peripheral blood. These receptor sequences come from an adult man with Graves' ophthalmopathy.

There are a few counts of this clonotype. V is TRBV28 and J is TRBJ2-7; 10 bases fit TRBD2. Losses at the gene ends were 6 bases for V and 0 bases for J; bases not matched to a gene: 5. Per germline, CDR1 MDHEN and CDR2 SYDVKM. The CDR3 spans 15 residues. Here the CDR3 reads CASSGTSASSYEQYF. The CDR3 bases are TGTGCCAGCAGCGGGACTAGCGCCAGCTCCTACGAGCAGTACTTC.

The chain recombines TRBV2 with TRBJ2-5; tentatively, D is TRBD2 (5 bases). The germline gives CDR1 SNHLY, CDR2 FYNNEI. The CDR3 has 15 amino acids. Between the trimmed V and J ends, which lost 7 bases and 2 bases, there was a span of 17 bases. This CDR3 reads CASMSEVVAQETQYF. CDR3 nucleotides: TGTGCCAGCATGTCGGAGGTGGTAGCACAAGAGACCCAGTACTTC.

This chain joins TRBV29-1 and TRBJ2-5, with 12 bases matching TRBD2. The ends lost 4 bases at V and 2 bases at J; junction bases unmatched: 5. This CDR3 comprises 15 residues. Germline CDR1 reads SQVTM; CDR2 reads ANQGSEA. The DNA for the CDR3 is TGCAGCGTTGGGGCTAGCGGGAGGGAACAAGAGACCCAGTACTTC. As protein: CSVGASGREQETQYF. The full variable domain, its missing parts supplied by reference TRBV29-1 and TRBJ2-5, is SAVISQKPSRDICQRGTSLTIQCQVDSQVTMMFWYRQQPGQSLTLIATANQGSEATYESGFVIDKFPISRPNLTFSTLTVSNMSPEDSSIYLCSVGASGREQETQYFGPGTRLLVL.

This sequence joins TRBV24-1 and TRBJ2-5; 10 nucleotides match TRBD1. Germline lookup yields CDR1 KGHDR and CDR2 SFDVKD. The CDR3 consists of 16 residues. Trimming cost V 4 bases and J 5 bases; bases outside gene matches: 9. The CDR3 loop reads CATSEPGTGAMETQYF. CDR3 nucleotide sequence: TGTGCCACCAGTGAGCCCGGGACAGGGGCAATGGAGACCCAGTACTTC.

This clonotype appeared a few times. An end of the junction does not agree with germline; a read error may underlie this. The chain employs TRBV6-1 and TRBJ2-2, with TRBD1 as a possible D gene (6 bases). This CDR3 has 16 amino acids. From germline, CDR1 is MNHNS and CDR2 SASEGT. This CDR3 is CATSDFPQGNTGELFF. The CDR3 DNA is TGTGCCACCAGTGATTTTCCACAGGGAAACACCGGGGAGCTGTTTTTT.

As concerns this clonotype: Just one base apart from a much larger clone, this may be a read error. J is TRBJ2-7 and V is TRBV20-1; the D gene could be TRBD1 or TRBD2 (5 bases each). The CDR3 spans 14 residues. Trimming shortened V by 6 bases and J by 2 bases, and 17 bases separated the two germline ends. CDR1 is DFQATT and CDR2 is SNEGSKA in the germline V gene (reference sequence). Here the CDR3 DNA reads TGCAGTGCGCATCCGGGAAAGGGACCCTACGAGCAGTACTTC. As protein: CSAHPGKGPYEQYF.

The chain recombines TRBV29-1 with TRBJ1-5; D is ambiguous. CDR1 and CDR2 (germline): SQVTM, ANQGSEA. The CDR3 is 13 amino acids. The ends were cut back, 6 bases at V and 1 base at J, with 10 bases in the middle. Written as DNA, the CDR3 is TGCAGCGTCGGCGACGGGAGCAATCAGCCCCAGCATTTT. It encodes CSVGDGSNQPQHF.

The V gene is TRBV7-2, the J gene TRBJ1-1; tentatively, D is TRBD1 (6 bases). V dropped 4 bases and J dropped 0 bases, with 12 bases sitting between them. The germline V gene has CDR1 SGHTA and CDR2 FQGNSA. The CDR3 is 15 residues long. The CDR3 protein is CASSSVTGLNTEAFF. The CDR3 DNA reads as TGTGCCAGCAGCTCCGTGACAGGTTTGAACACTGAAGCTTTCTTT. Combining the CDR3 with reference TRBV7-2 and TRBJ1-1 gives the whole variable domain GAGVSQSPSNKVTEKGKDVELRCDPISGHTALYWYRQSLGQGLEFLIYFQGNSAPDKSGLPSDRFSAERTGGSVSTLTIQRTQQEDSAVYLCASSSVTGLNTEAFFGQGTRLTVV.

This clonotype occurred a few times. This chain links TRBV12-3 or TRBV12-4 with TRBJ2-5, with D maybe TRBD2 (6 bases). V was trimmed by 5 bases and J by 5 bases, leaving 12 bases between them. This CDR3 comprises 13 residues. The CDR3 sequence is CASSPSGRETQYF. CDR3 nucleotides: TGTGCCAGCAGTCCCTCGGGGAGGGAGACCCAGTACTTC.

The chain has TRBV3-1 and TRBJ2-2; a possible D gene is TRBD2 (6 bases). V gave up 3 bases and J gave up 5 bases, with 7 bases separating them. The CDR3 has 13 amino acids. The germline V gene has CDR1 LGHDT and CDR2 YNNKEL (reference sequence). The CDR3 DNA reads as TGTGCCAGCAGCCAGGGGGGTACCGGGGAGCTGTTTTTT. Translation gives CASSQGGTGELFF. The variable domain in full, completed from reference TRBV3-1 and TRBJ2-2, reads DTAVSQTPKYLVTQMGNDKSIKCEQNLGHDTMYWYKQDSKKFLKIMFSYNNKELIINETVPNRFSPKSPDKAHLNLHINSLELGDSAVYFCASSQGGTGELFFGEGSRLTVL.

This clonotype was observed a handful of times. The chain recombines TRBV20-1 with TRBJ2-5; the match to TRBD2 covers 7 bases. After removal of 6 bases from V and 0 bases from J, the junction contained 10 bases not matched to a gene. The CDR3 runs to 15 residues. CDR1 and CDR2 from the germline V gene are DFQATT and SNEGSKA (reference sequence). CDR3 amino acids: CSATLLLADQETQYF. CDR3 nucleotides: TGCAGTGCGACACTCCTCCTAGCGGACCAAGAGACCCAGTACTTC.

The V call is TRBV10-1, the J call TRBJ2-7; 9 bases agree with TRBD1. Germline loops: CDR1 WNHNN, CDR2 SYGVQD (reference sequence). This CDR3 is built from 13 residues. The junction had 11 bases not matched to a gene; V was cut back by 7 bases and J by 10 bases. This CDR3 is CASTWTGVPVQYF. In nucleotides, the CDR3 is TGCGCCAGCACGTGGACAGGGGTCCCCGTACAGTACTTC.

The chain employs TRBV20-1 and TRBJ2-5; 7 bases fit TRBD1. There are 13 residues in the CDR3. Germline V gene data show CDR1 as DFQATT and CDR2 as SNEGSKA (reference sequence). The trim removed 6 bases at V and 2 bases at J, leaving 6 bases unmatched. DNA of the CDR3: TGCAGTGCGCCCGGGACAGATCAAGAGACCCAGTACTTC. Protein: CSAPGTDQETQYF.

The sample holds one count of this clonotype. A read error may account for a junction end that differs from germline. This chain connects TRBV10-3 to TRBJ2-7; a possible D gene is TRBD1 (6 bases). In germline, CDR1 is ENHRY, CDR2 SYGVKD. The CDR3 totals 13 residues. CDR3 region: CASSYSKGGEQYF. The CDR3 DNA follows: TGTGCCAGCAGTTACTCGAAAGGGGGCGAGCAGTACTTC.

This clonotype was counted a few times. The rearrangement uses TRBV4-1 and TRBJ1-1, with D possibly TRBD1 on 6 matching bases. Looked up from germline, CDR1 is MGHRA and CDR2 is YSYEKL. Trimming shortened V by 5 bases and J by 2 bases, and 12 bases separated the two germline ends. This CDR3 comprises 14 residues. The CDR3 sequence: CASSVGGVNTEAFF. CDR3 coding DNA: TGCGCCAGCAGCGTAGGGGGAGTTAACACTGAAGCTTTCTTT.

V and J are TRBV7-9 and TRBJ1-2; D not certain. The length of the CDR3 is 15 residues. Per germline, CDR1 SEHNR and CDR2 FQNEAQ (reference sequence). The V end lost 1 base, the J end lost 4 bases, and 13 bases lay between the germline ends. CDR3: CASSLGPQEGYGYTF. The CDR3, as DNA: TGTGCCAGCAGCTTAGGCCCCCAAGAGGGCTATGGCTACACCTTC.

This clonotype was seen a handful of times. V is TRBV7-9 and J is TRBJ1-1; the D gene is possibly TRBD1 (6 bases). Trimming left V 4 bases short and J 6 bases short, with 12 bases between. The CDR3 has 13 residues. Germline V gene data show CDR1 as SEHNR and CDR2 as FQNEAQ (reference sequence). The CDR3 region is CASSSWTEAEAFF. The CDR3 nucleotides read TGTGCCAGCAGCTCCTGGACAGAGGCTGAAGCTTTCTTT. Drawing the rest from reference TRBV7-9 and TRBJ1-1, the complete variable domain is DTGVSQNPRHKITKRGQNVTFRCDPISEHNRLYWYRQTLGQGPEFLTYFQNEAQLEKSRLLSDRFSAERPKGSFSTLEIQRTEQGDSAMYLCASSSWTEAEAFFGQGTRLTVV.

The rearrangement links TRBV24-1 to TRBJ2-3; no reliable D call. The germline CDR1 and CDR2 sequences are KGHDR and SFDVKD. This CDR3 contains 13 residues. The V and J ends lost 7 bases and 1 base respectively, with 8 bases between them. CDR3 nucleotides: TGTGCCACCAGCGCAGTGGGCACAGATACGCAGTATTTT. Translating it yields CATSAVGTDTQYF.

This clonotype has at least ten counts. V is TRBV20-1 and J is TRBJ1-1; D is perhaps TRBD1 (6 bases). Per the germline V gene, CDR1 is DFQATT and CDR2 is SNEGSKA (reference sequence). The CDR3 is made up of 13 amino acids. Trimming removed 4 bases from V and 1 base from J, with 10 bases in between. CDR3: CSATRTENTEAFF. The DNA for the CDR3 is TGCAGTGCTACCCGGACAGAGAACACTGAAGCTTTCTTT.